This T cell receptor (beta chain) was captured in a study of graft-versus-host responses after intestinal transplantation. TCRdb's copy holds only in-frame clones and misses some; the assay was immunoSEQ multiplex PCR. The repertoire consists of 7,000 to 8,000 clones, with approximately 28% occurring once and the leading ten covering around 4%. This clone was seen more than once but under ten times. This CDR3 spans 15 amino acids. J gave up 7 bases and V 0 bases, and 6 bases lay outside the gene matches. The germline CDR1 and CDR2 sequences are MNHEY and SVGAGI. The rearrangement joins TRBV6-5 to TRBJ2-1; 7 positions match TRBD2. Source: alloreactive CD4+ T cells from a mixed lymphocyte reaction culture, taken before transplantation. Subset of the sample: CFSE-low proliferating T cells sorted from roughly 6-day pre-transplant mixed lymphocyte reaction (GvH or HvG direction). This clonotype was sampled from a human patient who was an organ donor for intestinal transplantation. Here the CDR3 DNA reads TGTGCCAGCAGTTACTCGACCCTAGCGGCGAATGAGCAGTTCTTC. Translation gives CASSYSTLAANEQFF.